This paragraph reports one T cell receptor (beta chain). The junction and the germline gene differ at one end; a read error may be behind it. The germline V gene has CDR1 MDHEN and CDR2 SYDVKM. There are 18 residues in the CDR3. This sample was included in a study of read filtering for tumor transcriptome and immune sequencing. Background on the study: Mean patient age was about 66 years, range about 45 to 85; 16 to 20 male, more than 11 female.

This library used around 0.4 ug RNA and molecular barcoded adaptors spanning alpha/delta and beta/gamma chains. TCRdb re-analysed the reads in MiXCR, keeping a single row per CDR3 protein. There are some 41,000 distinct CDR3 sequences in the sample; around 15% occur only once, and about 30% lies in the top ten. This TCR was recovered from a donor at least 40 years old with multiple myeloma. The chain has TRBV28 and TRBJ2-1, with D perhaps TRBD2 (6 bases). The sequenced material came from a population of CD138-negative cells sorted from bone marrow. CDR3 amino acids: CASSLFTSLGGIDNEQFF. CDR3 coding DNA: TGTGCTAGCAGTTTATTTACATCGCTGGGGGGAATCGACAATGAGCAGTTCTTC.